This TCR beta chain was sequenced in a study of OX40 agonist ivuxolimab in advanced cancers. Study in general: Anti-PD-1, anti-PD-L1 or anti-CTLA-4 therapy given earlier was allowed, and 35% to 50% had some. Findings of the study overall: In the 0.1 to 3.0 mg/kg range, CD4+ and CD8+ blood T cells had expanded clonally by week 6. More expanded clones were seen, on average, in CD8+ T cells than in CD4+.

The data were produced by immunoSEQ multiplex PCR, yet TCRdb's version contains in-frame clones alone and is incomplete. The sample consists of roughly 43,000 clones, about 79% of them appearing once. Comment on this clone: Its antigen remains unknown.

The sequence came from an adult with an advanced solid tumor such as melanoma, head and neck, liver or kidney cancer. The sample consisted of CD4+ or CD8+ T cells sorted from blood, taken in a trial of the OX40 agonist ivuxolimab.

CDR3 DNA sequence: TGTGCCAGCTCACCCCTCACAGCAACTAATGAAAAACTGTTTTTT. Residues: CASSPLTATNEKLFF. The chain uses TRBV18 and TRBJ1-4; no clear D. CDR3 size: 15 residues. The ends were cut back, 3 bases at V and 0 bases at J, with 8 bases in the middle. Germline V gene sequence: CDR1 KGHSH, CDR2 LQKENI.